Sequencing of this T cell receptor beta chain was carried out in a study of T cells after yellow fever vaccination. A word on this clonotype: Its antigen is currently unknown.

TCRdb analysed the 5' RACE reads with MiXCR anew, one entry per CDR3 protein. The sample contains 120,000 or so distinct CDR3 sequences, around 15% of which appear only once. The V segment lost 1 base and the J segment 5 bases; nucleotides outside the gene matches: 6. Germline V gene sequence: CDR1 MNHNS, CDR2 SASEGT. The CDR3 totals 15 residues. Regarding the study as a whole: Among primary-vaccination clones, most reappeared after the booster, at roughly 96% for CD4 and approximately 90% for CD8.

The input for sequencing was CD8+ T cells sorted from PBMCs, taken 5 days after the yellow fever booster vaccination. This rearrangement joins TRBV6-1 to TRBJ2-5; 8 nucleotides align to TRBD2. The sequence came from a young man who received the YFV17D yellow fever vaccine. In DNA, the CDR3 is TGTGCCAGCAGTGAAGGTAGCGGGGTAGGGGAGACCCAGTACTTC. As protein: CASSEGSGVGETQYF.